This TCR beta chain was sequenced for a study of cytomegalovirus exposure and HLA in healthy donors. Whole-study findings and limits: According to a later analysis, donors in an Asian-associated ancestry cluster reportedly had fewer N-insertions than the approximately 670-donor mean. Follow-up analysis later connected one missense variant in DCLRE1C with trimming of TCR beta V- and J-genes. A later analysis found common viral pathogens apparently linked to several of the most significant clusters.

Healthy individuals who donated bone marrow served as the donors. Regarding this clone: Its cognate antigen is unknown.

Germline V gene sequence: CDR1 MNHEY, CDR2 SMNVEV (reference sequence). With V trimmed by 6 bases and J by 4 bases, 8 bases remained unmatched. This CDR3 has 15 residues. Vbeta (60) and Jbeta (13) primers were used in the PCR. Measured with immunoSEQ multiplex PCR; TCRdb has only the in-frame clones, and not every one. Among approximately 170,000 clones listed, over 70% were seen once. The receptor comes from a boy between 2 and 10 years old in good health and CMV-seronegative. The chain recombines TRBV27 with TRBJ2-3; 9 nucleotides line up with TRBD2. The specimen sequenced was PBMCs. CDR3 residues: CASRHSSGGSDTQYF. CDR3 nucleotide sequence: TGTGCCAGCAGGCACTCCAGCGGGGGGTCAGATACGCAGTATTTT.